This T cell receptor beta chain was sequenced for a study of CD8 T cells in Susac syndrome (dated by TCRdb to the late 2010s). General notes on the study: Repertoire sequencing was used to test whether CD8+ T cell activation and differentiation in Susac syndrome was antigen driven. CD8+ T cell repertoire clonality was compared between 12 healthy donors, some 14 Susac syndrome patients and roughly 15 multiple sclerosis patients.

Peripheral blood CD8+ and CD4+ T cells from healthy donors, Susac syndrome patients and multiple sclerosis patients were profiled using high-throughput TCR beta sequencing. Treatment-naive patients with stable or active relapsing-remitting disease fulfilling revised McDonald criteria were used as multiple sclerosis controls. CD8+ TEMRA cells were enriched by FACS, while bulk CD8+ and CD4+ T cells were purified by magnetic negative isolation. Blood was drawn into EDTA tubes, processed within 24 hours, and PBMCs were isolated by density gradient centrifugation. PBMCs intended for TCR sequencing were cryopreserved in liquid nitrogen and thawed later in a water bath at 37 degrees C. A purity of at least 90% was achieved for sorted or isolated CD4+, CD8+ and CD8+ TEMRA cells. V is cut by 0 bases and J by 5 bases, and the space between the germline ends is 22 bases. The CDR3, cysteine through phenylalanine, is 17 amino acids long. Only the CDR3 DNA stays, 51 bases, in frame from base 1. Taken from the germline V gene, the CDR1 and CDR2 loops are SQVTM and ANQGSEA.

As for this clonotype: Its target antigen remains unknown. No base qualities exist here, and no much larger clone lies one base off it.

Overall results and qualifications from the work: The study acknowledged that relatively few individuals were included in the TCR sequencing and HLA analysis.

RNA was extracted with the RNeasy kit and roughly 0.5 to 1 ug was reverse transcribed using random hexamers. The immunoSEQ multiplex PCR assay, which covers 54 Vbeta and 13 Jbeta segments, was used to amplify TCR beta CDR3 regions. Bias from PCR amplification was corrected by using a synthetic template baseline for primer optimization and for computational correction. Per the authors' processing: Reads were assigned to V, D and J genes according to IMGT and analyzed in immunoSEQ Analyzer, with only productive sequences retained. Clonality was computed as one minus Shannon entropy normalized by log2 of the number of productive unique sequences. For each patient and control, public and private clones were evaluated among the 100 most prevalent clones. Susac-specific clones were defined as absent from healthy and MS cohorts, around 1,000 published viral clones and other ImmuneACCESS disease sequences. The public sequencing data were trimmed at Q25 with fastp and processed into clonotypes with MiXCR by TCRdb, which kept only in-frame beta chains. Rows with one shared CDR3 protein collapse into an entry with the most common genes and DNA. These V and J calls derive from TCRdb rather than the authors' analysis. The sample records about 280,000 distinct CDR3 sequences, around 84% of which are singletons. Jointly, the top ten make up around 0.12% of the sample.

The specimen sequenced was CD8+ T cells from PBMCs. The clonotype comes from a human donor with multiple sclerosis. The chain links TRBV29-1 with TRBJ1-2; TRBD1 is a possible D gene, resting on 5 matching bases. The DNA sequence follows: TGCAGCGTTGAAGATCCACCTACAGGTGTGGGGATATATGGCTACACCTTC. Its product reads: CSVEDPPTGVGIYGYTF.